These T cell receptor beta chains were read from a single sample in a study of cytomegalovirus exposure and HLA in healthy donors. Assay: immunoSEQ multiplex PCR; the TCRdb copy retains only in-frame clones and omits some. The sample records roughly 150,000 clones, roughly 10% being singletons. The material sequenced was PBMCs. The source of these receptors is a man in his forties or fifties in good health and CMV-seronegative. Both conserved end residues are part of each CDR3. D genes are given only for firm matches. For some rows the clone size is stated as once, few or many, or as a class when expanded; others skip it.

size | J | V | D | CDR3 | DNA
once | TRBJ1-4 | TRBV21-1 | . | CASGRGGRGIRGEKLFF | TGTGCCAGCGGCCGGGGGGGGAGGGGGATCCGGGGTGAAAAACTGTTTTTT
few | TRBJ1-6 | TRBV27 | TRBD1 | CASSLGQGRNSPLHF | TGTGCCAGCAGTTTGGGACAGGGTAGGAATTCACCCCTCCACTTT
few | TRBJ2-4 | TRBV10-1 | . | CASSPGGAKNIQYF | TGCGCCAGCAGCCCCGGAGGGGCCAAAAACATTCAGTACTTC
. | TRBJ2-3 | TRBV10-1 | . | CASSDRRGSTDTQYF | TGCGCCAGCAGTGACCGCCGGGGGAGCACAGATACGCAGTATTTT
. | TRBJ2-5 | TRBV7-3 | . | CASSPGTWAETQYF | TGTGCCAGCAGCCCCGGGACTTGGGCGGAGACCCAGTACTTC
few | TRBJ1-1 | TRBV20-1 | TRBD1 | CSARLDRVAFF | TGCAGTGCTAGACTCGACAGGGTAGCTTTCTTT
. | TRBJ2-2 | TRBV19 | . | CASSIGGTTGELFF | TGTGCCAGTAGTATTGGGGGGACCACCGGGGAGCTGTTTTTT
. | TRBJ1-3 | TRBV6-1 | . | CASTLPGNTIYF | TGTGCCAGCACCCTCCCTGGAAACACCATATATTTT
few | TRBJ2-3 | TRBV11-2 | . | CASSLVAGGTDTQYF | TGTGCCAGCAGCTTAGTCGCAGGGGGCACAGATACGCAGTATTTT
few | TRBJ2-2 | TRBV7-2 | TRBD2 | CASSLGGRNHGELFF | TGTGCCAGCAGCCTAGGCGGGAGGAATCACGGGGAGCTGTTTTTT
few | TRBJ2-7 | TRBV28 | TRBD1 | CASSRQGYEQYF | TGTGCCAGCAGTAGACAGGGCTACGAGCAGTACTTC
few | TRBJ2-2 | TRBV7-8 | TRBD1 | CASSSRTGGTGELFF | TGTGCCAGCAGCTCCAGGACAGGGGGTACCGGGGAGCTGTTTTTT
. | TRBJ2-1 | TRBV29-1 | TRBD1 | CSADRGQGNEQFF | TGCAGCGCGGACAGGGGTCAAGGGAATGAGCAGTTCTTC
. | TRBJ2-5 | TRBV5-4 | . | CASSSFPRGSTQYF | TGTGCCAGCAGCAGTTTTCCGAGGGGGTCGACCCAGTACTTC
. | TRBJ1-4 | TRBV13 | . | CASSLSREKLFF | TGTGCCAGCAGCTTATCCAGAGAAAAACTGTTTTTT